Listed below are T cell receptor beta chains from one sample, sequenced in a study of blood T cell repertoires in COVID-19. Some clones are missing from TCRdb's copy, which holds only in-frame ones; the method was immunoSEQ multiplex PCR. The table lists tens of thousands of clones, 70% to 90% of them singletons. Sequencing was done on a sample of peripheral blood. These receptors all come from a man between 65 and 79 years old with acute or convalescent COVID-19. CDR3s include the opening cysteine and the closing phenylalanine or tryptophan.

TRBV18	CASAGQVTEAFF
TRBV29-1	CSVDPGAGGIHEQYF
TRBV14	CASAQGPGNEQFF
TRBV28	CASHLQGERTEAFF
TRBV14	CASSQTGFGYTF
TRBV7-2	CASSMSSSADSPLHF
TRBV11-2	CASSLDRRADGRETQYF
TRBV19	CASSNRDYGYTF
TRBV30	CAWSTSLEAFF
TRBV24-1	CATSDYSGTDTQYF
TRBV29-1	CSALTGTNEKLFF
TRBV29-1	CSVGTGANQPQHF
TRBV5-6	CASSEAGGYQPQHF
TRBV28	CASSAMGGTNEKLFF
TRBV7-9	CASSSRQDSPLHF
TRBV19	CASSMGLAGGPGRVGDTQYF
TRBV18	CASSPASGRAGEQFF
TRBV20-1	CSATAGAFF
TRBV19	CASSTLQGSNEKLFF
TRBV5-8	CASSKGDVANSPLHF
TRBV18	CASSQKQVHSNQPQHF
TRBV19	CASSPVRDTQYF
TRBV2	CASSTGTGGRETQYF
TRBV6-5	CASSGTSGSTGELFF
TRBV19	CASNEGDATNEKLFF
TRBV7-9	CASSFAGVSSGANVLTF
TRBV30	CAWSARVGALHF
TRBV9	CASSVLHQTRGRTDTQYF
TRBV5-4	CASSLASGRDTQYF
TRBV19	CASSRQATSGNTIYF
TRBV11-2	CASSFQDTQYF
TRBV10-3	CAISEYDRGTTEAFF
TRBV29-1	CSVDFGRGTEAFF
TRBV29-1	CSVEVGGARGTGELFF
TRBV7-8	CASSLNWREGGEQYF
TRBV6-6	CASSLGARGSNQPQHF